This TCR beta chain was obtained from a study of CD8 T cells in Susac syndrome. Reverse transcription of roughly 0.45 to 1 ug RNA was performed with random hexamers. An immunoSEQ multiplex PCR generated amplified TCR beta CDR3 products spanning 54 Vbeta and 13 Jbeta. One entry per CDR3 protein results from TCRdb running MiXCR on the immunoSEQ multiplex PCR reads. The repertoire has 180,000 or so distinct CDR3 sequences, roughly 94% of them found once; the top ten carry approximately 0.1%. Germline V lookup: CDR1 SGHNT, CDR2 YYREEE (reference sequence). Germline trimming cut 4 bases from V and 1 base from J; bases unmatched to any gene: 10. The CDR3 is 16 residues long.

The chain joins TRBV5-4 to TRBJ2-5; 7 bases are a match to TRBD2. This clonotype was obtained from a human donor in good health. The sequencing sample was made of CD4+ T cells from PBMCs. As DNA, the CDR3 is TGTGCCAGCAGCCATAATCTTGGGACTACCCAAGAGACCCAGTACTTC. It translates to CASSHNLGTTQETQYF.